This entry describes one T cell receptor (beta chain). CDR3 length: 18 amino acids. CDR1 ENHRY and CDR2 SYGVKD come from the germline V gene. The junction had 13 bases not matched to a gene; V was cut back by 0 bases and J by 4 bases. Cohorts were based on clinical histories the participants reported. Recovery among Cohort 3 donors was established by two negative PCRs, clearance, or symptom resolution. Libraries were prepared by immunoSEQ multiplex PCR; TCRdb keeps only in-frame clonotypes and omits some of them. This table has a few hundred thousand clones, about 91% appearing once. This entry is derived from a study of blood T cell repertoires in COVID-19. In the study overall: Acute and convalescent COVID-19 samples came from the United States, Italy and Spain. T cells, B-cell-depleted T cells, or PBMCs supplied cDNA or gDNA.

V and J are TRBV10-3 and TRBJ2-7, with 9 bases lining up with TRBD2. The receptor was derived from a woman between 18 and 29 years old who had recovered from COVID-19. Sequencing was performed on PBMCs or T cells enriched from blood (not recorded which). The CDR3: CAISESTRGRARGYEQYF. The DNA for the CDR3 is TGTGCCATCAGTGAGTCAACACGCGGGAGGGCCAGAGGGTACGAGCAGTACTTC.